This T cell receptor beta chain was captured in a study of cytomegalovirus exposure and HLA in healthy donors. Study in general: Among the roughly 400 donors who were genotyped, roughly 85% fell in the genetic ancestry cluster that is associated with self-reported Caucasian donors. The study, taken as a whole, reports: In a later analysis, at a false discovery rate of 0.05, 17,000 or so TCR beta sequences matched HLA alleles.

PCR primers comprised 60 Vbeta and 13 Jbeta primers. Repertoires were generated with immunoSEQ multiplex PCR, while TCRdb's copy carries only in-frame clones and drops some. The sample contains approximately 170,000 clones, around 81% of which appear only once. A note on this clone: What it recognizes is unknown.

Germline V gene lookup returns CDR1 WNHNN and CDR2 SYGVQD (reference sequence). This CDR3 is built from 20 residues. J was trimmed by 0 bases and V by 10 bases; bases with no gene match: 17. Material: PBMCs. J is TRBJ2-2 and V is TRBV10-1, with 13 nucleotides matching TRBD2. The sequence was collected from a man in his forties in good health and CMV-seronegative. The CDR3 loop reads CATLPTSGRPYSPNTGELFF. CDR3 DNA sequence: TGCGCCACCTTACCGACTAGCGGGAGGCCTTACAGTCCGAACACCGGGGAGCTGTTTTTT.